This T cell receptor beta chain stems from a study of CD8+ T cells in alopecia areata. General study results and limits: Tissue-resident alphabeta T cells belonging to normal skin likewise get sequenced within scalp specimens. Mice showed TCR sharing more clearly than patients did, possibly owing to HLA. One nonresponder makes the tie between baseline CD8+ expansion and response uncertain.

Germline assignment: CDR1 SGHAT and CDR2 FQNNGV. The CDR3 loop spans 16 amino acids. V lost 5 bases to trimming and J lost 0 bases, with 14 bases between them. Noted treatment: oral pan-JAK inhibitor, 5-10 mg twice daily. Punch biopsies of lesional scalp, plus peripheral blood, were taken from alopecia areata patients. Sequencing relied on a cDNA template that was reverse transcribed from extracted RNA. Assay: immunoSEQ multiplex PCR; the TCRdb copy retains only in-frame clones and omits some. The table lists a few hundred thousand clones, approximately 67% of them singletons. Of note for this clone: The antigen remains undetermined.

This receptor was obtained from a human donor with alopecia areata. Sequencing used CD4+ T cells sorted from blood, obtained around week 44, from a patient treated with tofacitinib. The V gene is TRBV11-2, the J gene TRBJ2-4, with D tentatively TRBD1 or TRBD2 (6 bases each). This CDR3 is CASSPEGGLAKNIQYF. CDR3 nucleotides: TGTGCCAGCAGCCCCGAAGGGGGGCTAGCCAAAAACATTCAGTACTTC.